Below are 24 T cell receptor beta chains sequenced from a single sample in a study of blood T cell repertoires in COVID-19. The assay was immunoSEQ multiplex PCR, and TCRdb's table has in-frame clones only and misses some. The repertoire has roughly 220,000 clones, around 80% of them found once; the top ten carry just under 20%. Sequencing was carried out using peripheral blood. The receptors shown here come from a man younger than 45 with active or convalescent COVID-19.

The sample holds a few counts of this clone. The chain has TRBV30 and TRBJ1-4, with 7 bases fitting TRBD1. Per germline, CDR1 GTSNPN and CDR2 SVGIG (reference sequence). This CDR3 region has 13 residues. The V gene end was trimmed by 1 base and the J gene end by 10 bases; junction bases not matched to a gene: 6. This chain's CDR3 is CAWSETGAIKLFF. The CDR3 DNA follows: TGTGCCTGGAGTGAAACAGGGGCCATAAAACTGTTTTTT.

In its sample, this clone was seen once. This sequence joins TRBV27 and TRBJ1-5; the D gene is possibly TRBD1 (6 bases). This CDR3 has 17 residues. Germline CDR1 reads MNHEY; CDR2 reads SMNVEV (reference sequence). V was cut by 3 bases and J by 4 bases, with 19 bases left in between. The CDR3 nucleotides read TGTGCCAGCAGTTTGGGAGGGGGGGCGTCCTTTAATCAGCCCCAGCATTTT. It specifies CASSLGGGASFNQPQHF.

This clone was observed a handful of times. This chain joins TRBV2 and TRBJ2-1; no clear D gene. The CDR3 extends over 13 amino acids. Trimming took off 6 bases at V and 0 bases at J, with 6 bases between the two ends. Germline assignment: CDR1 SNHLY and CDR2 FYNNEI. The CDR3 sequence is CASSPLSYNEQFF. CDR3 coding DNA: TGTGCCAGCAGCCCCCTCTCCTACAATGAGCAGTTCTTC.

This chain uses TRBV2 with TRBJ1-2; D possibly corresponds to TRBD1 (5 bases). The CDR3 length is 12 residues. Germline CDR1 reads SNHLY; CDR2 reads FYNNEI. V dropped 6 bases and J dropped 7 bases, with 12 bases sitting between them. CDR3 loop: CASSTDKRGYTF. Here the CDR3 DNA reads TGTGCCAGCAGCACGGACAAGCGTGGCTACACCTTC.

V usage is TRBV29-1 and J usage is TRBJ1-1; tentative D call: TRBD1 (6 bases). Trimming pared 6 bases from V and 0 bases from J, leaving 14 bases between. The CDR3 length is 14 residues. CDR1 is SQVTM and CDR2 is ANQGSEA in the germline V gene. CDR3 coding DNA: TGCAGCGTCAAAGGGGGGGGTATGAACACTGAAGCTTTCTTT. Translation: CSVKGGGMNTEAFF.

The chain uses TRBV10-1 and TRBJ1-2; D unresolved. This CDR3 is 13 amino acids long. Trimming removed 0 bases at V and 4 bases at J, with 6 bases between. In germline, CDR1 is WNHNN, CDR2 SYGVQD (reference sequence). For the CDR3, the DNA is TGCGCCAGCAGTGAGTCCCTCGGCTATGGCTACACCTTC. It encodes CASSESLGYGYTF.

The chain links TRBV28 to TRBJ1-5, with 12 bases aligning to TRBD1. The CDR3 has 14 residues. Germline V gives CDR1 MDHEN, CDR2 SYDVKM. With V trimmed by 5 bases and J by 6 bases, 2 bases remained unmatched. CDR3 sequence: CASSRDRGRQPQHF. For the CDR3, the DNA is TGTGCCAGCAGTCGGGACAGGGGGCGTCAGCCCCAGCATTTT.

The chain joins TRBV7-6 to TRBJ2-2; 7 positions agree with TRBD2. Germline CDR1 and CDR2: SGHVS and FNYEAQ. J was trimmed by 7 bases and V by 5 bases; bases with no gene match: 10. The CDR3 totals 15 residues. The CDR3: CASSATGGGVGELFF. In DNA form, the CDR3 reads TGTGCCAGCAGCGCAACGGGCGGGGGTGTCGGGGAGCTGTTTTTT.

The CDR3, as DNA: TGTGCCAGCGCAGGGGGACAGGGGGCCGCCAATGAGCAGTTCTTC. Translation: CASAGGQGAANEQFF. The V gene is TRBV6-4, the J gene TRBJ2-1, with 12 bases fitting TRBD1. The J segment lost 6 bases and the V segment lost 8 bases, leaving 8 bases of the junction unmatched. This CDR3 comprises 15 residues. Germline values: CDR1 MRHNA, CDR2 SNTAGT.

V usage is TRBV18 and J usage is TRBJ1-5; TRBD1 agrees at 7 bases. Germline-derived CDR1 and CDR2 are KGHSH and LQKENI. Trimming cost V 3 bases and J 7 bases; bases outside gene matches: 9. The CDR3 spans 15 residues. CDR3 region: CASSPGQGGGQPQHF. The DNA for the CDR3 is TGTGCCAGCTCACCGGGTCAGGGGGGCGGACAGCCCCAGCATTTT.

This chain links TRBV28 with TRBJ1-2; weak D call: TRBD1 (6 bases). Germline CDR1 reads MDHEN; CDR2 reads SYDVKM. Trimming took off 6 bases at V and 2 bases at J, with 16 bases between the two ends. This CDR3 spans 15 amino acids. This CDR3 is CASSFPDRKNYGYTF. The DNA for the CDR3 is TGTGCCAGCAGCTTCCCAGACAGGAAGAACTATGGCTACACCTTC.

J is TRBJ1-5 and V is TRBV7-2; D is possibly TRBD1 (6 bases). CDR1 and CDR2 from the germline V gene are SGHTA and FQGNSA. With 4 bases removed from V and 2 bases from J, the gap between germline ends came to 9 bases. The CDR3 loop spans 14 amino acids. The CDR3 loop is CASSWPGGNQPQHF. Written as DNA, the CDR3 is TGTGCCAGCAGCTGGCCAGGGGGCAATCAGCCCCAGCATTTT.

This clone has just a few counts. The J gene is TRBJ2-6, the V gene TRBV24-1; perhaps TRBD1 as D (5 bases). The germline V and J ends were trimmed by 5 bases and 0 bases, with 7 bases remaining between them. This CDR3 has 15 amino acids. CDR1 and CDR2 from the germline V gene are KGHDR and SFDVKD. The CDR3 reads CATSGGGSGANVLTF. The CDR3 DNA sequence: TGTGCCACCAGTGGGGGCGGCTCTGGGGCCAACGTCCTGACTTTC.

The V and J genes are TRBV9 and TRBJ1-6; no firm D call. The length of the CDR3 is 15 residues. CDR1 SGDLS and CDR2 YYNGEE come from the germline V gene. V was pared by 0 bases and J by 2 bases, with 6 bases between. CDR3 loop: CASSVGHAYNSPLHF. Here the CDR3 DNA reads TGTGCCAGCAGCGTAGGGCATGCCTATAATTCACCCCTCCACTTT.

CDR3 bases: TGTGCCAGCAGGTCGGGACAGGTGAACACTGAAGCTTTCTTT. It yields the protein CASRSGQVNTEAFF. The chain uses TRBV6-5 and TRBJ1-1, with 8 bases matching TRBD1. V shed 6 bases, J shed 0 bases, and the junction held 3 bases outside the gene matches. Per the germline V gene, CDR1 is MNHEY and CDR2 is SVGAGI. The CDR3 contains 14 residues.

The chain uses TRBV19 and TRBJ2-7; TRBD2 is a possible D gene (5 bases). Trimming removed 5 bases at V and 7 bases at J, with 24 bases between. The germline gives CDR1 LNHDA, CDR2 SQIVND (reference sequence). The CDR3 has 16 residues. The chain's CDR3 is CASSQRSGGALGEQYF. The CDR3 DNA sequence: TGTGCCAGTAGTCAGCGGTCCGGCGGAGCCCTGGGGGAGCAGTACTTC.

J is TRBJ2-5 and V is TRBV5-1, with D possibly TRBD1 on 6 matching bases. Trimming took 4 bases from V and 2 from J, leaving 12 bases between them. This CDR3 contains 14 residues. Germline values: CDR1 SGHRS, CDR2 YFSETQ. CDR3 residues: CASSPGTKQETQYF. The CDR3 DNA follows: TGCGCCAGCAGCCCGGGGACAAAACAAGAGACCCAGTACTTC.

This rearrangement joins TRBV28 to TRBJ1-1; TRBD1 matches 7 bases. Germline V lookup: CDR1 MDHEN, CDR2 SYDVKM. This CDR3 is built from 14 residues. With 5 bases clipped from V and 4 bases from J, the junction kept 7 bases outside the gene matches. DNA of the CDR3: TGTGCCAGCAGTATGGGGACAGTTGCCACTGAAGCTTTCTTT. Translating it yields CASSMGTVATEAFF.

This clone was seen just once. The rearrangement uses TRBV5-4 and TRBJ2-2; 13 positions match TRBD2. CDR1 SGHNT and CDR2 YYREEE come from the germline V gene (reference sequence). The CDR3 spans 15 residues. Trimming cost V 4 bases and J 6 bases; bases outside gene matches: 3. CDR3 amino acids: CASSGGLAGAGELFF. The CDR3 DNA reads TGTGCCAGCAGCGGAGGACTAGCGGGGGCCGGGGAGCTGTTTTTT.

The chain has TRBV6-5 and TRBJ2-5, with 9 bases matching TRBD2. Germline loops: CDR1 MNHEY, CDR2 SVGAGI. The CDR3 covers 13 residues. With 5 bases clipped from V and 5 bases from J, the junction kept 3 bases outside the gene matches. The CDR3 DNA reads as TGTGCCAGCAGTCCTAGCGGGGTGGAGACCCAGTACTTC. Amino acid sequence: CASSPSGVETQYF.

CDR3 bases: TGTGCCAGCAGTTACTCTGGGACAGGGGTCGGCTACACCTTC. Translated, it gives CASSYSGTGVGYTF. The V call is TRBV6-2 or TRBV6-3, the J call TRBJ1-2; 10 bases are shared with TRBD1. The junction had 3 bases not matched to a gene; V was cut back by 0 bases and J by 8 bases. Germline V lookup: CDR1 MNHEY, CDR2 SVGEGT. CDR3 length equals 14 residues.

This clone was seen a few times. The chain joins TRBV6-7 to TRBJ2-7; 9 bases are a match to TRBD1. TRBV6-7 is assigned to the ORF class and has an uncertain function. This CDR3 has 16 residues. J gave up 5 bases and V 2 bases, and 10 bases lay outside the gene matches. DNA for the CDR3: TGTGCCAGCAGTTACCCCGCGGGACAGGGTAATGACGAGCAGTACTTC. This translates into CASSYPAGQGNDEQYF.

The CDR3 region has the DNA TGTGCCAGCAGCCCCCTCAGCGGCTACCTCTCCTACGAGCAGTACTTC. It is translated as CASSPLSGYLSYEQYF. The J gene is TRBJ2-7, the V gene TRBV11-2, with D possibly matching TRBD2 (5 bases). The V and J ends lost 5 bases and 0 bases respectively, with 17 bases between them. The CDR3 spans 16 residues. Germline assignment: CDR1 SGHAT and CDR2 FQNNGV. Based on the CDR3 plus reference TRBV11-2 and TRBJ2-7, the full variable domain is EAGVAQSPRYKIIEKRQSVAFWCNPISGHATLYWYQQILGQGPKLLIQFQNNGVVDDSQLPKDRFSAERLKGVDSTLKIQPAKLEDSAVYLCASSPLSGYLSYEQYFGPGTRLTVT.

A note on this clone: The sample contains more than one DNA sequence encoding this CDR3. The chain has TRBV12-3 or TRBV12-4 and TRBJ2-7, with D unclear. With 8 bases removed from V and 4 bases from J, the gap between germline ends came to 9 bases. The CDR3 length is 11 residues. The DNA of the CDR3 is TGTGCCAGCTCTCCCGGTTACGAGCAGTACTTC. This sequence encodes CASSPGYEQYF.